This TCR beta chain derives from a study of blood T cell repertoires in COVID-19. The CDR3 length is 15 residues. The V gene's germline CDR1 is LNHDA and CDR2 SQIVND (reference sequence). V shed 5 bases, J shed 0 bases, and the junction held 4 bases outside the gene matches. This clone has a single count. Per the study methods: Estimation of nucleated cell counts was performed using reference gene primer amplification. Profiling relied on immunoSEQ multiplex PCR, and the TCRdb table lists in-frame clones only, not all of them. That table furnishes V, J and clone size, whereas the DNA furnished D and trimming. The table shows roughly 78,000 clones, with approximately 86% occurring only once.

The sequence derives from a woman aged 55-70 years with acute or convalescent COVID-19. The rearrangement joins TRBV19 to TRBJ2-7; 10 bases are shared with TRBD1. The sequenced sample was peripheral blood. CDR3 protein: CASSGGQGPSYEQYF. CDR3 DNA sequence: TGTGCCAGTAGTGGGGGACAGGGGCCCTCCTACGAGCAGTACTTC.